These T cell receptor beta chains were read from a single sample in a study of cytomegalovirus exposure and HLA in healthy donors. Only in-frame clones appear in the TCRdb table, and some are missing; sequencing was by immunoSEQ multiplex PCR. The sample consists of approximately 190,000 clones, roughly 87% of them appearing once. The sequencing input was PBMCs. Every receptor here comes from a boy between 2 and 10 years old in good health and CMV-seronegative. CDR3s include the opening cysteine and the closing phenylalanine or tryptophan. D genes are given only for firm matches. Not all rows give a size; the values are once, few, many and, for expanded clones, a class.

v_gene	abundance	j_gene	d_gene	CDR3nt	CDR3aa
TRBV6-5	NA	TRBJ1-5	TRBD1	TGTGCCAGCAGATTACAGACAGGGGGCAATCAGCCCCAGCATTTT	CASRLQTGGNQPQHF
TRBV6-6	NA	TRBJ1-1	TRBD1	TGTGCCAGCAGTTACTCGAGAGGGGGCTACGAAGCTTTCTTT	CASSYSRGGYEAFF
TRBV7-2	once	TRBJ2-7	TRBD2	TGTGCCAGCAGCCGAACTAGCGGGAGCTCCTACGAGCAGTACTTC	CASSRTSGSSYEQYF
TRBV2	once	TRBJ1-4	NA	TGTGCCAGCAGGCGGGGTGAAAAACTGTTTTTT	CASRRGEKLFF
TRBV9	NA	TRBJ2-7	NA	TGTGCCAGCAGCGTTGGAGGGGACTTTTCCTACGAGCAGTACTTC	CASSVGGDFSYEQYF
TRBV7-9	NA	TRBJ2-5	NA	TGTGCCAGCAGCTTAGTTAGCCACCGGGAGCAGTACTTC	CASSLVSHREQYF
TRBV19	NA	TRBJ2-1	TRBD1	TGTGCCAGTATGGACAGGGACATCGATGAGCAGTTCTTC	CASMDRDIDEQFF
TRBV7-2	NA	TRBJ2-2	NA	TGTGCCAGCAGCTTAGCACCAGGGGCCGGGGAGCTGTTTTTT	CASSLAPGAGELFF
TRBV7-9	NA	TRBJ2-5	NA	TGTTCCAGCAGCCTAACTAGTTCAGGAGAGACCCAGTACTTC	CSSSLTSSGETQYF
TRBV6-1	NA	TRBJ2-3	NA	TGTGCCAGCAGTGTCGGGGCAGATACGCAGTATTTT	CASSVGADTQYF
TRBV5-1	NA	TRBJ2-5	TRBD1	TGCGCCAGCAGCTTGACTGACAGGGAGACAGAGACCCAGTACTTC	CASSLTDRETETQYF
TRBV5-1	NA	TRBJ2-5	NA	TGCGCCAGCAGCACCCGGACAGCCCAAGAGACCCAGTACTTC	CASSTRTAQETQYF
TRBV4-1	NA	TRBJ2-2	TRBD2	TGCGCCAGCAGGGCTACTAGCGGGAGGTTTAGCGGGGAGCTGTTTTTT	CASRATSGRFSGELFF
TRBV7-9	NA	TRBJ2-3	TRBD2	TGTGCCAGCAGCCCCTCGCCGGGACTAGCGGGGGGAACGCAGTATTTT	CASSPSPGLAGGTQYF
TRBV28	NA	TRBJ2-5	NA	TGTGCCAGCAGTTGGACCTCAGGGGGGCGAGCCCAGTACTTC	CASSWTSGGRAQYF
TRBV27	NA	TRBJ2-7	TRBD1	TGTGCCAGCAGGACAGGGAACGAGCAGTACTTC	CASRTGNEQYF
TRBV5-1	NA	TRBJ2-2	TRBD2	TGCGCCAGCAGCTTGCATCTACGGAGTGCGGGAGGGTACACCGGGGAGCTGTTTTTT	CASSLHLRSAGGYTGELFF
TRBV6-5	NA	TRBJ1-6	TRBD1	TGTGCCAGCAGTTCAGACAGGGTTAATTCACCCCTCCACTTT	CASSSDRVNSPLHF
TRBV9	NA	TRBJ1-2	NA	TGTGCCAGCAGCGGACCCTTTGGCACCGGGTATGGCTACACCTTC	CASSGPFGTGYGYTF
TRBV4-1	NA	TRBJ2-3	NA	TGCGCCAGCAGCCAGCAGGGTGGAGGCACAGATACGCAGTATTTT	CASSQQGGGTDTQYF
TRBV28	NA	TRBJ2-5	NA	TGTGCCAGCAGTAAGGGGGGGCAAGAGACCCAGTACTTC	CASSKGGQETQYF
TRBV4-2	NA	TRBJ1-1	TRBD1	TGTGCCAGCAGCCAAGATGGGCAGGGGGCCAGCACTGAAGCTTTCTTT	CASSQDGQGASTEAFF
TRBV7-6	NA	TRBJ2-3	TRBD2	TGTGCCAGCAGCCCGACTAGCGTTGGAGATACGCAGTATTTT	CASSPTSVGDTQYF
TRBV27	NA	TRBJ1-4	TRBD1	TGTGCCAGCAGTTTGGCAGGGGGCAGGGAAAAACTGTTTTTT	CASSLAGGREKLFF
TRBV19	NA	TRBJ1-4	TRBD1	TGTGCCAGTACCCCGACAGGGACTGCAGATGAAAAACTGTTTTTT	CASTPTGTADEKLFF
TRBV6-5	NA	TRBJ1-5	NA	TGTGCCAGCAGCGACACCCGAAATCAGCCCCAGCATTTT	CASSDTRNQPQHF
TRBV5-1	once	TRBJ1-1	NA	TGCGCCAGCAGCTTGTACAGGACCACTGAAGCTTTCTTT	CASSLYRTTEAFF
TRBV9	NA	TRBJ2-7	NA	TGTGCCAGCGGCGTAGGCCCCCGGACTGACTCCTACGAGCAGTACTTC	CASGVGPRTDSYEQYF
TRBV6-5	NA	TRBJ1-5	NA	TGTGCCAGCAGTTACTCTAGGGAGAGCAATCAGCCCCAGCATTTT	CASSYSRESNQPQHF
TRBV28	NA	TRBJ2-7	NA	TGTGCCAGCAGTTCCGCCACTCTCTCTTTTAAGGGGCCAGATATAACCTACGAGCAGTACTTC	CASSSATLSFKGPDITYEQYF
TRBV6-5	NA	TRBJ2-7	NA	TGTGCCAGCAGAAGGACAGTTTTGTTCGAGCAGTACTTC	CASRRTVLFEQYF
TRBV6-6	NA	TRBJ1-1	NA	TGTGCCAGCAGTTGGACTGCTCTGGCGACCCGGGCTGAAGCTTTCTTT	CASSWTALATRAEAFF
TRBV4-1	NA	TRBJ1-6	NA	TGCGCCAGCAAACAAAGTTGGCAGGTCGGTTCACCCCTCCACTTT	CASKQSWQVGSPLHF
TRBV27	NA	TRBJ2-7	NA	TGTGCCACCGTTGAGGGCGAGCAGTACTTC	CATVEGEQYF
TRBV6-1	once	TRBJ1-4	NA	TGTGCCAGCACTGTAGATGAAAAACTGTTTTTT	CASTVDEKLFF
TRBV4-1	NA	TRBJ2-5	TRBD2	TGCGCCAGCAGCCAAGGTGTACTAGCGGGGCAAGAGACCCAGTACTTC	CASSQGVLAGQETQYF
TRBV5-4	NA	TRBJ2-3	TRBD2	TGTGCCAGCAGCTTCCGGGGGGGCCGCACAGATACGCAGTATTTT	CASSFRGGRTDTQYF
TRBV27	NA	TRBJ1-1	NA	TGTGCCAGCAGTTCACCCGCGGCGGGGGGCGGAAGGATGAACACTGAAGCTTTCTTT	CASSSPAAGGGRMNTEAFF
TRBV27	NA	TRBJ1-5	TRBD1	TGTGCCAGCAGTCGGGACAGGGTGGATCAGCCCCAGCATTTT	CASSRDRVDQPQHF
TRBV28	once	TRBJ1-1	TRBD1	TGTGCCAGCAGTGTAGACAGGGACGGTGAAGCTTTCTTT	CASSVDRDGEAFF
TRBV11-2	NA	TRBJ2-7	TRBD1	TGTGCCAGCAGCTTAATTCAAGGGGGCCTCGCCCACTACGAGCAGTACTTC	CASSLIQGGLAHYEQYF
TRBV5-1	NA	TRBJ2-3	TRBD2	TGCGCCAGCAGCTTGGCCAGGGGACTAGCGGGGGGCCCCGGGGTGACAGATACGCAGTATTTT	CASSLARGLAGGPGVTDTQYF
TRBV5-5	NA	TRBJ2-1	NA	TGTGCCAGCAGCTCGTCGGGGGGCCCCCTCAGCTCCTACAATGAGCAGTTCTTC	CASSSSGGPLSSYNEQFF
TRBV5-4	NA	TRBJ1-4	TRBD1	TGTGCCAGCAGCTTGGGGACAGGGGTTGAAAAACTGTTTTTT	CASSLGTGVEKLFF
TRBV5-1	NA	TRBJ1-1	TRBD1	TGCGCCAGCAGGCGGGACAGCAACACTGAAGCTTTCTTT	CASRRDSNTEAFF
TRBV7-9	NA	TRBJ1-4	NA	TGTGCCAGCAGCTTTATGGAAAAACTGTTTTTT	CASSFMEKLFF
TRBV5-4	NA	TRBJ2-6	NA	TGTGCCAGCAGCTTAGGGGCCGCTGGGGCCAACGTCCTGACTTTC	CASSLGAAGANVLTF
TRBV16	once	TRBJ2-2	NA	TGTGCCAGCAGCCAGGGACACCTACTCAGCACCGGGGAGCTGTTTTTT	CASSQGHLLSTGELFF
TRBV7-9	NA	TRBJ2-3	NA	TGTGCCAGCAGCCCTCATCGGGGTATGAGCGTGGATACGCAGTATTTT	CASSPHRGMSVDTQYF
TRBV28	NA	TRBJ1-3	NA	TGTGCCAGCAGTTTCTTTACAGGCGGGAGCTCTGGAAACACCATATATTTT	CASSFFTGGSSGNTIYF
TRBV28	NA	TRBJ1-5	NA	TGTGCCAGCTCCCCGCTCGGGCCCCAGCATTTT	CASSPLGPQHF
TRBV9	NA	TRBJ2-1	TRBD2	TGTGCCAGCAGCGTAGGAAGTGGGACTAGCGGGGGGGCGGAGCAGTTCTTC	CASSVGSGTSGGAEQFF
TRBV4-2	NA	TRBJ2-7	TRBD2	TGTGCCAGCAGCCAGCGGGAGGGAGTCTACGAGCAGTACTTC	CASSQREGVYEQYF
TRBV30	NA	TRBJ2-7	TRBD1	TGTGCCTGGAGTGTAGGGACAGGACGCTACGAGCAGTACTTC	CAWSVGTGRYEQYF